The entry below gives a single T cell receptor (beta chain) sequence along with its context. Antigen: not known. The data are from a study of cytomegalovirus exposure and HLA in healthy donors. Per the germline V gene, CDR1 is LNHNV and CDR2 is YYDKDF (reference sequence). CDR3 length: 14 residues. V was clipped by 5 bases and J by 2 bases, with 12 bases between them. Study observations and caveats: It was approximately 160 TCR beta chains that were listed as cytomegalovirus-associated. The tendency of first-cohort TCR clusters to co-occur in the approximately 120 validation repertoires was identified by a subsequent analysis.

Clones were read by immunoSEQ multiplex PCR, and TCRdb kept only the in-frame ones, dropping some. The sample carries about 330,000 clones, about 85% recorded once. The approximately 120-subject validation cohort, separate from the roughly 700-subject first cohort, included the donors. The rearrangement joins TRBV15 to TRBJ2-5; D is perhaps TRBD1 or TRBD2 (5 bases each). The sequence was obtained from a woman between 25 and 40 years old in good health and CMV-seropositive. The sample was PBMCs. Here the CDR3 DNA reads TGTGCCACCAGCCCGGGACGGCCACAAGAGACCCAGTACTTC. Amino acid sequence: CATSPGRPQETQYF.